This passage covers 29 T cell receptor beta chains from one sample sequenced in a study of blood T cell repertoires in COVID-19. Some clones are missing from TCRdb's copy, which holds only in-frame ones; the method was immunoSEQ multiplex PCR. The sample contains fewer than 300,000 clones, 75% to 90% of which appear only once. Sequenced sample: peripheral blood. These TCRs come from a human donor in a cohort sampled during active COVID-19.

This rearrangement joins TRBV27 to TRBJ2-7; D is ambiguous. Germline CDR1 is MNHEY and CDR2 is SMNVEV (reference sequence). The CDR3 has 13 amino acids. V lost 5 bases, J lost 3 bases, and 11 bases lay in between. Here the CDR3 DNA reads TGTGCCAGCAGTCCCCTACCTGTCTACGAGCAGTACTTC. Protein: CASSPLPVYEQYF.

J is TRBJ1-4 and V is TRBV9; TRBD1 matches at 11 bases. CDR3 length equals 15 residues. V gave up 3 bases and J gave up 6 bases; unmatched junction bases: 4. From germline, CDR1 is SGDLS and CDR2 YYNGEE. This chain's CDR3 is CASSGGQGAYEKLFF. The DNA of the CDR3 is TGTGCCAGCAGCGGCGGACAGGGGGCATATGAAAAACTGTTTTTT.

V gene TRBV7-9 combines with J gene TRBJ1-5, with TRBD1 matching 7 bases. Trimming at V came to 1 base and at J to 4 bases, leaving 7 bases not matched to a gene. CDR1 and CDR2 from the germline V gene are SEHNR and FQNEAQ (reference sequence). This CDR3 has 16 amino acids. The CDR3 DNA reads as TGTGCCAGCAGCTTAGACAGGGGAACCTCAAATCAGCCCCAGCATTTT. It yields the protein CASSLDRGTSNQPQHF.

The chain couples TRBV27 to TRBJ2-5, with TRBD2 matching 14 bases. The CDR3 is made up of 16 amino acids. Germline lookup yields CDR1 MNHEY and CDR2 SMNVEV (reference sequence). The V and J ends lost 5 bases and 5 bases, in that order; junction bases with no gene match: 7. The chain's CDR3 is CASSPGLAGVRETQYF. For the CDR3, the DNA is TGTGCCAGCAGTCCGGGACTAGCGGGAGTTCGGGAGACCCAGTACTTC.

The V call is TRBV28, the J call TRBJ2-3; 9 bases line up with TRBD2. Germline lookup yields CDR1 MDHEN and CDR2 SYDVKM. J gave up 4 bases and V 0 bases, and 5 bases lay outside the gene matches. This CDR3 has 16 residues. The CDR3 sequence: CASSLWKAGGPDTQYF. The CDR3 nucleotides are TGTGCCAGCAGTTTATGGAAAGCGGGGGGCCCAGATACGCAGTATTTT.

This clone occurred a few times. The chain is built from TRBV6-5 and TRBJ1-1, with 7 positions matching TRBD1. J was trimmed by 4 bases and V by 5 bases; bases with no gene match: 4. CDR3 length: 13 amino acids. Germline assignment: CDR1 MNHEY and CDR2 SVGAGI. The DNA of the CDR3 is TGTGCCAGCAGTCTAGACAGGGTCACTGAAGCTTTCTTT. Its translation is CASSLDRVTEAFF.

The chain links TRBV3-1 (or the pseudogene TRBV3-2) to TRBJ1-1; D ambiguous. Germline V gene lookup returns CDR1 LGHDT and CDR2 YNNKEL (reference sequence). V lost 1 base to trimming and J lost 0 bases, with 9 bases between them. The CDR3 contains 15 residues. In DNA, the CDR3 is TGTGCCAGCAGCCAAGGTTGGAGTCTGAACACTGAAGCTTTCTTT. This sequence encodes CASSQGWSLNTEAFF.

The chain links TRBV6-5 to TRBJ1-6; 8 positions agree with TRBD1. The CDR3 has 14 residues. Trimming at V came to 6 bases and at J to 7 bases, leaving 5 bases not matched to a gene. CDR1 and CDR2 from the germline V gene are MNHEY and SVGAGI. The CDR3 region has the DNA TGTGCCAGCAGCCAACAGGGGGAGAATTCACCCCTCCACTTT. As protein: CASSQQGENSPLHF.

The rearrangement links TRBV4-2 to TRBJ1-2, with TRBD1 as a possible D gene (5 bases). This CDR3 region has 16 residues. Germline CDR1 reads LGHNA; CDR2 reads YNFKEQ. Trimming left V 2 bases short and J 1 base short, with 14 bases between. CDR3 in DNA: TGTGCCAGCAGCCAACCTCGAGACAGCGATAACTATGGCTACACCTTC. The encoded protein is CASSQPRDSDNYGYTF.

The V call is TRBV28, the J call TRBJ1-2; the match to TRBD1 covers 7 bases. The V gene end was trimmed by 5 bases and the J gene end by 7 bases; junction bases not matched to a gene: 16. The CDR3 is made up of 16 amino acids. Germline loops: CDR1 MDHEN, CDR2 SYDVKM. The CDR3 DNA follows: TGTGCCAGCAGTGGGGTTTCGACAGGGCTTTTTATTGGCTACACCTTC. It specifies CASSGVSTGLFIGYTF.

The chain links TRBV5-1 to TRBJ1-3, with D hard to call. V lost 0 bases to trimming and J lost 0 bases, with 10 bases between them. Germline values: CDR1 SGHRS, CDR2 YFSETQ. The CDR3 spans 16 residues. Here the CDR3 reads CASSLGARDSGNTIYF. The CDR3 nucleotides read TGCGCCAGCAGCTTGGGGGCCCGGGACTCTGGAAACACCATATATTTT.

Remarks on this clone: The sample carries other DNA sequences with the same CDR3. V gene TRBV5-1 combines with J gene TRBJ2-1, with 10 bases lining up with TRBD1. The CDR3 is 15 amino acids. Germline V gives CDR1 SGHRS, CDR2 YFSETQ. J gave up 4 bases and V 3 bases, and 4 bases lay outside the gene matches. The CDR3 region is CASSSRDRGYNEQFF. The CDR3 coding sequence is TGCGCCAGCAGCTCCAGGGACAGGGGTTACAATGAGCAGTTCTTC. Drawing the rest from reference TRBV5-1 and TRBJ2-1, the complete variable domain is KAGVTQTPRYLIKTRGQQVTLSCSPISGHRSVSWYQQTPGQGLQFLFEYFSETQRNKGNFPGRFSGRQFSNSRSEMNVSTLELGDSALYLCASSSRDRGYNEQFFGPGTRLTVL.

The chain carries TRBV18 and TRBJ2-7; 13 bases are a match to TRBD2. Germline V gives CDR1 KGHSH, CDR2 LQKENI. V was pared by 4 bases and J by 2 bases, with 5 bases of the junction left unmatched. CDR3 length: 16 amino acids. CDR3 region: CASSLKTSGRPYEQYF. The CDR3 DNA is TGTGCCAGCTCACTAAAGACTAGCGGGAGGCCCTACGAGCAGTACTTC.

V and J are TRBV5-5 and TRBJ2-5; D gene uncertain. The CDR3 sequence is 17 residues long. The V and J ends lost 4 bases and 2 bases respectively, with 21 bases between them. Germline-derived CDR1 and CDR2 are SGHKS and YYEKEE (reference sequence). CDR3 DNA: TGTGCCAGCAGCCCTGAATCCGTCCAGCAGCGACAAGAGACCCAGTACTTC. Protein product: CASSPESVQQRQETQYF.

CDR3 in DNA: TGTGCCACTCACCCGGGACAGGGGCGAGGCTATGGCTACACCTTC. This codes for CATHPGQGRGYGYTF. J is TRBJ1-2 and V is TRBV19, with 10 positions matching TRBD1. The CDR3 length is 15 residues. Per the germline V gene, CDR1 is LNHDA and CDR2 is SQIVND (reference sequence). The V and J ends lost 10 bases and 4 bases, in that order; junction bases with no gene match: 12. Full variable domain (outside the CDR3, taken from reference TRBV19 and TRBJ1-2): DGGITQSPKYLFRKEGQNVTLSCEQNLNHDAMYWYRQDPGQGLRLIYYSQIVNDFQKGDIAEGYSVSREKKESFPLTVTSAQKNPTAFYLCATHPGQGRGYGYTFGSGTRLTVV.

The gene calls are TRBV27 and TRBJ2-7; 13 bases map to TRBD2. V shed 7 bases and J 3 bases; nucleotides not matched to a gene: 15. The CDR3 is made up of 18 amino acids. Germline V gives CDR1 MNHEY, CDR2 SMNVEV (reference sequence). DNA for the CDR3: TGTGCCAGCACCCAGAATGGACTAGCGGGAGTGACCTACTACGAGCAGTACTTC. It translates to CASTQNGLAGVTYYEQYF.

This chain connects TRBV6-6 to TRBJ1-2; D perhaps matches TRBD1 (6 bases). The CDR3 sequence is 16 residues long. The germline V gene has CDR1 MNHNY and CDR2 SVGAGI (reference sequence). The germline V and J ends were trimmed by 2 bases and 5 bases, with 18 bases remaining between them. This CDR3 reads CASSYESQGFSYGYTF. CDR3 bases: TGTGCCAGCAGTTACGAGAGCCAGGGGTTCTCATATGGCTACACCTTC.

This sequence joins TRBV7-2 and TRBJ1-5, with D hard to call. Deletions cut 1 base from V and 5 bases from J, with 6 bases between. The CDR3 is 13 residues long. Germline CDR1 and CDR2: SGHTA and FQGNSA. The CDR3 coding sequence is TGTGCCAGCAGCTTAGGGCCCTATCAGCCCCAGCATTTT. Protein product: CASSLGPYQPQHF.

The V and J genes are TRBV6-2 or TRBV6-3 and TRBJ2-5, with D tentatively TRBD2 (6 bases). Germline CDR1 is MNHEY and CDR2 is SVGEGT. V was pared by 0 bases and J by 4 bases, with 24 bases between. The CDR3 runs to 19 residues. DNA of the CDR3: TGTGCCAGCAGTTACTCGATTTTAGTCGGGGGTCAATTTGGAGAGACCCAGTACTTC. Encoded protein: CASSYSILVGGQFGETQYF.

V is TRBV7-9 and J is TRBJ2-7; 9 bases are a match to TRBD2. V trimming: 5 bases; J trimming: 2 bases; junction bases outside the gene matches: 10. CDR1 SEHNR and CDR2 FQNEAQ come from the germline V gene (reference sequence). This CDR3 spans 16 amino acids. CDR3 nucleotide sequence: TGTGCCAGCAGCCCAGGGAGCGGGAGGCTCACCTACGAGCAGTACTTC. Translation: CASSPGSGRLTYEQYF.

In its sample, this clone was seen once. The V and J genes are TRBV6-5 and TRBJ1-4, with D hard to call. V lost 8 bases and J 5 bases, leaving 9 bases between the germline ends. In germline, CDR1 is MNHEY, CDR2 SVGAGI. CDR3 length: 12 amino acids. This CDR3 reads CASRVGNEKLFF. The DNA of the CDR3 is TGTGCCAGCCGGGTCGGAAATGAAAAACTGTTTTTT.

The chain joins TRBV5-5 to TRBJ2-1, with TRBD2 matching over 10 bases. CDR3 size: 16 residues. Unmatched junction bases numbered 11, after V lost 4 bases and J lost 7 bases. Germline CDR1 is SGHKS and CDR2 is YYEKEE (reference sequence). The CDR3 protein is CASSPESGGATNEQFF. As DNA, the CDR3 is TGTGCCAGCAGCCCGGAAAGCGGGGGGGCCACAAATGAGCAGTTCTTC.

The rearrangement uses TRBV6-5 and TRBJ2-7, with a tentative D call TRBD1 (6 bases). Germline lookup yields CDR1 MNHEY and CDR2 SVGAGI. This CDR3 comprises 12 residues. V was cut by 4 bases and J by 3 bases, with 7 bases left in between. Here the CDR3 DNA reads TGTGCCAGCAGTTCACAGGGCTACGAGCAGTACTTC. Translation: CASSSQGYEQYF.

The chain is built from TRBV3-1 (or the pseudogene TRBV3-2) and TRBJ1-4; 8 bases align to TRBD1. After removal of 0 bases from V and 0 bases from J, the junction contained 0 bases not matched to a gene. The germline V gene encodes CDR1 LGHDT and CDR2 YNNKEL (reference sequence). The CDR3 spans 16 residues. The CDR3 region has the DNA TGTGCCAGCAGCCAAGACAGGGGGCCAACTAATGAAAAACTGTTTTTT. It encodes CASSQDRGPTNEKLFF.

This chain uses TRBV29-1 with TRBJ2-3, with a tentative D call TRBD2 (5 bases). The CDR3 totals 13 residues. CDR1 and CDR2 (germline): SQVTM, ANQGSEA. Trimming took off 8 bases at V and 6 bases at J, with 18 bases between the two ends. The CDR3 region is CSTEGRNEDTQYF. CDR3 DNA sequence: TGCAGCACCGAGGGTAGGAATGAGGATACGCAGTATTTT.

The chain links TRBV6-5 to TRBJ2-1, with 8 bases aligning to TRBD2. The V segment lost 2 bases and the J segment 5 bases; nucleotides outside the gene matches: 5. Germline V lookup: CDR1 MNHEY, CDR2 SVGAGI. CDR3 length: 15 amino acids. The CDR3 sequence is CASSYNGTRNNEQFF. As DNA, the CDR3 is TGTGCCAGCAGTTACAACGGGACTAGGAACAATGAGCAGTTCTTC.

This chain connects TRBV5-1 to TRBJ1-1; 9 nucleotides line up with TRBD1. Trimming took 2 bases from V and 6 from J; bases not matched to a gene: 5. In germline, CDR1 is SGHRS, CDR2 YFSETQ. The CDR3 has 14 amino acids. CDR3 loop: CASSLTGGVAEAFF. CDR3 bases: TGCGCCAGCAGCTTAACAGGGGGCGTCGCTGAAGCTTTCTTT. Drawing the rest from reference TRBV5-1 and TRBJ1-1, the complete variable domain is KAGVTQTPRYLIKTRGQQVTLSCSPISGHRSVSWYQQTPGQGLQFLFEYFSETQRNKGNFPGRFSGRQFSNSRSEMNVSTLELGDSALYLCASSLTGGVAEAFFGQGTRLTVV.

The chain carries TRBV10-1 and TRBJ1-4; 9 bases map to TRBD1. This CDR3 comprises 13 residues. CDR1 and CDR2 from the germline V gene are WNHNN and SYGVQD (reference sequence). J was trimmed by 10 bases and V by 7 bases; bases with no gene match: 7. In DNA form, the CDR3 reads TGCGCCAGCAAGGACAGGGGAAGGGTAAAACTGTTTTTT. This encodes CASKDRGRVKLFF.

J is TRBJ2-1 and V is TRBV27; 9 bases fit TRBD2. Germline CDR1 is MNHEY and CDR2 is SMNVEV (reference sequence). CDR3 length: 19 amino acids. The ends lost 6 bases at V and 0 bases at J; junction bases unmatched: 15. CDR3 residues: CASRSRAGGISSSYNEQFF. The CDR3 region has the DNA TGTGCCAGCAGATCGCGAGCGGGAGGCATATCTAGCTCCTACAATGAGCAGTTCTTC.